The rows below give T cell receptor beta chains drawn from one sample of a study of blood T cell repertoires in COVID-19. Repertoires were generated with immunoSEQ multiplex PCR, while TCRdb's copy carries only in-frame clones and drops some. The sample shows hundreds of thousands of clones, 75% to 85% of them seen only once. The material sequenced was PBMCs or T cells enriched from blood (not recorded which). The source of these receptors is a woman aged 45 to 65 with acute COVID-19. The CDR3 runs from the conserved cysteine through the conserved F or W. The D gene is left open where the match is weak. For some rows the clone size is stated as once, few or many, or as a class when expanded; others skip it.

TRBD1	NA	TRBV30	TRBJ2-7	TGTGCCGGCCGGGACAGGGGTCCCTACGAGCAGTACTTC	CAGRDRGPYEQYF
NA	NA	TRBV27	TRBJ1-1	TGTGCCAGCAGTTTATATGGGGGGGGACTTGTTGCTGAAGCTTTCTTT	CASSLYGGGLVAEAFF
TRBD2	NA	TRBV3-1/TRBV3-2	TRBJ2-5	TGTGCCAGCAGGCAGTCCGGGACTAGCTATGAGACCCAGTACTTC	CASRQSGTSYETQYF
NA	once	TRBV30	TRBJ2-1	TGTGCCTGGAGCCCCCTCGGAGGCAAGTTCTTC	CAWSPLGGKFF
NA	NA	TRBV19	TRBJ1-2	TGTGCCAGTCAAAGCCCCCGCAGGGGCCATGGCTACACCTTC	CASQSPRRGHGYTF
TRBD2	NA	TRBV6-1	TRBJ2-3	TGTGCCAGCAGTGAAACGCCTAGCGGGGTAAGGGCAGATACGCAGTATTTT	CASSETPSGVRADTQYF
NA	many	TRBV5-6	TRBJ1-2	TGTGCCAGCAGCTTCAGTAACTATGGCTACACCTTC	CASSFSNYGYTF
NA	NA	TRBV18	TRBJ1-6	TGTGCCAGCTCACCAGGTGTTGAGGGAAGCTCCTATAATTCACCCCTCCACTTT	CASSPGVEGSSYNSPLHF
NA	NA	TRBV19	TRBJ2-4	TGTGCCAGTAGTATCGGCCTGAGGGAAAACATTCAGTACTTC	CASSIGLRENIQYF
TRBD1	NA	TRBV10-3	TRBJ1-3	TGTGCCATCAGTTTGACAGGGAAGGGAAACACCATATATTTT	CAISLTGKGNTIYF
TRBD1	NA	TRBV19	TRBJ2-7	TGTGCCAGTAGGGCCCGACAGGGTAGATCCCTCGAGCAGTACTTC	CASRARQGRSLEQYF
TRBD1	once	TRBV5-4	TRBJ1-1	TGTGCCAGCAGACCGGGACAGGGGGCCGCTGAAGCTTTCTTT	CASRPGQGAAEAFF
TRBD2	NA	TRBV6-2/TRBV6-3	TRBJ2-1	TGTGCCAGCAGTTACGGGGGACTAGCGGGTTACAATGAGCAGTTCTTC	CASSYGGLAGYNEQFF
NA	NA	TRBV18	TRBJ1-1	TGTGCCAGCTCACCCGTCAGGGTCACTGAAGCTTTCTTT	CASSPVRVTEAFF
TRBD1	NA	TRBV2	TRBJ1-1	TGTGCCAGCAATCCACAGGGGGCCGGGAACACTGAAGCTTTCTTT	CASNPQGAGNTEAFF
NA	NA	TRBV9	TRBJ2-7	TGTGCCAGCAGCCCACGACAAGGGACTTACGAGCAGTACTTC	CASSPRQGTYEQYF
NA	NA	TRBV5-4	TRBJ2-3	TGTGCCAGCAGCCGCGGGGCCCGGGATACGCAGTATTTT	CASSRGARDTQYF
NA	few	TRBV28	TRBJ1-1	TGTGCCAGCAGCCTGGGACATCTGAACACTGAAGCTTTCTTT	CASSLGHLNTEAFF
NA	few	TRBV6-5	TRBJ2-7	TGTGCCAGCAGCCCCCTGGAGGGAAAAGGCTACGAGCAGTACTTC	CASSPLEGKGYEQYF
NA	NA	TRBV4-3	TRBJ1-3	TGCGCCAGCAGCCAAGACCCGGGGGGGAATATCGGGAACACCATATATTTT	CASSQDPGGNIGNTIYF
TRBD2	few	TRBV18	TRBJ2-2	TGTGCCAGCTCACCACGGAGCGGGGGGCGAACCGGGGAGCTGTTTTTT	CASSPRSGGRTGELFF
NA	NA	TRBV7-2	TRBJ1-4	TGTGCCAGCAGCCCAGTAGCGGGGTCAACTAATGAAAAACTGTTTTTT	CASSPVAGSTNEKLFF
NA	once	TRBV5-4	TRBJ2-1	TGTGCCAGCAGCTTGGGGGTAGGGAGCTCCTACAATGAGCAGTTCTTC	CASSLGVGSSYNEQFF
NA	NA	TRBV6-5	TRBJ1-2	TGTGCCAGCAGTTATACTAGTAGCGATGGCTACACCTTC	CASSYTSSDGYTF
NA	NA	TRBV18	TRBJ1-4	TGTGCCAGCTCAAGGAGCGTGAATGAAAAACTGTTTTTT	CASSRSVNEKLFF
TRBD2	NA	TRBV10-3	TRBJ2-5	TGTGCCATCGCTGAGACTAGCGGGGGGCAAGAGACCCAGTACTTC	CAIAETSGGQETQYF
NA	NA	TRBV12-3/TRBV12-4	TRBJ1-2	TGTGCCAGCAGTTCAGAGGAAAAAGGCTACACCTTC	CASSSEEKGYTF
TRBD1	NA	TRBV5-4	TRBJ1-2	TGTGCCAGCAGCTTGGGCTCAGGGGGGTTATATGGCTACACCTTC	CASSLGSGGLYGYTF
TRBD2	NA	TRBV25-1	TRBJ2-5	TGTGCCAGCAGGGCGGGGGGGAGTCAAGAGACCCAGTACTTC	CASRAGGSQETQYF